These T cell receptor beta chains were read from a single sample in a study of identical twins. In TCRdb, the 5' RACE reads were re-called with MiXCR into one record per CDR3 protein. The table lists approximately 490,000 distinct CDR3 sequences, 20% to 25% of them singletons. The sample was also linked to a second study, of yellow fever vaccine responses in identical twins.

What was sequenced was CD4+ T cells sorted from blood. Source of these receptors: a young woman in good health. CDR3s include the opening cysteine and the closing phenylalanine or tryptophan. A D gene is named only where the DNA matches it firmly. Expanded clones get a size class; other rows say once, few or many, or leave the size out.

CDR3 | DNA | J | D | V | size
CATSRDPPGGNEKLFF | TGTGCCACCAGCAGAGATCCCCCAGGGGGGAATGAAAAACTGTTTTTT | TRBJ1-4 | TRBD1 | TRBV15 | .
CATSGYQTGNTGELFF | TGTGCCACCAGTGGCTACCAGACCGGGAACACCGGGGAGCTGTTTTTT | TRBJ2-2 | . | TRBV24-1 | many
CASSLARSWIEDIQYF | TGTGCCAGCAGCCTGGCCCGGAGTTGGATCGAGGACATTCAGTACTTC | TRBJ2-4 | . | TRBV7-9 | few
CASSLGQENTGELFF | TGCGCCAGCAGCTTGGGACAAGAGAACACCGGGGAGCTGTTTTTT | TRBJ2-2 | . | TRBV5-1 | few
CASSFKTSGYNTDTQYF | TGTGCCAGCAGCTTTAAGACTAGCGGGTACAACACAGATACGCAGTATTTT | TRBJ2-3 | TRBD2 | TRBV7-2 | few
CASSLLYRNWTPSTDTQYF | TGTGCCAGCAGTTTACTCTACAGGAATTGGACACCCAGCACAGATACGCAGTATTTT | TRBJ2-3 | . | TRBV28 | .
CASRPAGGPETQYF | TGTGCCAGCAGACCAGCGGGGGGGCCGGAGACCCAGTACTTC | TRBJ2-5 | TRBD2 | TRBV12-3/TRBV12-4 | .
CATSRGKGQGGEAFF | TGTGCCACCAGCAGAGGGAAGGGGCAGGGAGGGGAAGCTTTCTTT | TRBJ1-1 | . | TRBV15 | .
CSARSGAVGADTQYF | TGCAGTGCCCGCTCTGGAGCGGTAGGGGCAGATACGCAGTATTTT | TRBJ2-3 | . | TRBV20-1 | few
CASTFGLYPYNEQFF | TGCGCCAGCACATTCGGACTGTACCCCTACAATGAGCAGTTCTTC | TRBJ2-1 | . | TRBV5-1 | few
CASSSPVTDTQYF | TGTGCCAGCAGTTCCCCCGTCACAGATACGCAGTATTTT | TRBJ2-3 | . | TRBV28 | .
CASSQALVGNNEQFF | TGTGCCAGCAGCCAAGCGCTAGTAGGGAACAATGAGCAGTTCTTC | TRBJ2-1 | . | TRBV3-1 | few
CASSASNYGYTF | TGTGCCAGCAGTGCAAGTAACTATGGCTACACCTTC | TRBJ1-2 | . | TRBV2 | .
CASSLQQGSQPQHF | TGTGCCAGCAGCTTGCAACAGGGGAGTCAGCCCCAGCATTTT | TRBJ1-5 | TRBD1 | TRBV5-5 | .
CASSRLKDEQFF | TGTGCCAGCAGCCGGTTAAAGGATGAGCAGTTCTTC | TRBJ2-1 | . | TRBV6-6 | few
CASSQLAGSQETQYF | TGTGCCAGCTCACAACTAGCAGGGTCACAAGAGACCCAGTACTTC | TRBJ2-5 | . | TRBV18 | few
CSASPASGRQVGQFF | TGCAGTGCTAGTCCGGCTAGCGGGAGACAGGTAGGGCAGTTCTTC | TRBJ2-1 | TRBD2 | TRBV20-1 | .
CASSLDRVSSYEQYF | TGCGCCAGCAGCTTGGACAGGGTCTCCTCCTACGAGCAGTACTTC | TRBJ2-7 | . | TRBV5-1 | .
CASSFPSGTSETQYF | TGTGCCAGCAGCTTCCCTAGCGGGACGTCGGAGACCCAGTACTTC | TRBJ2-5 | TRBD2 | TRBV2 | once
CASSLGVRGVTGELFF | TGTGCCAGCAGCTTGGGGGTCAGAGGGGTGACCGGGGAGCTGTTTTTT | TRBJ2-2 | . | TRBV5-6 | few
CASSQSGVAFQETQYF | TGTGCCAGCAGCCAATCGGGGGTGGCTTTCCAAGAGACCCAGTACTTC | TRBJ2-5 | . | TRBV3-1 | .
CASTRPSGSRREQFF | TGTGCCAGCACCCGACCTAGCGGGAGCCGGCGGGAGCAGTTCTTC | TRBJ2-1 | TRBD2 | TRBV6-2/TRBV6-3 | .
CASSSFSGIASNEQFF | TGTGCCAGCAGCTCATTTAGCGGGATCGCCTCCAATGAGCAGTTCTTC | TRBJ2-1 | TRBD2 | TRBV11-2 | once
CASSLAGTSYTF | TGTGCCAGCAGCTTAGCAGGGACGAGCTACACCTTC | TRBJ1-2 | . | TRBV7-9 | .
CSARGTSFSGELFF | TGCAGTGCTAGAGGGACTAGTTTTTCCGGGGAGCTGTTTTTT | TRBJ2-2 | TRBD2 | TRBV20-1 | few
CASSRTSGLHPNTGELFF | TGCGCCAGCAGCCGGACTAGCGGACTCCATCCTAACACCGGGGAGCTGTTTTTT | TRBJ2-2 | TRBD2 | TRBV4-1 | .
CASSKLAGVVDEQFF | TGTGCCAGCAGCAAACTAGCGGGAGTGGTTGATGAGCAGTTCTTC | TRBJ2-1 | TRBD2 | TRBV7-6 | many
CASSLELASPSYNEQFF | TGCGCCAGCAGCTTGGAACTCGCGAGTCCCTCCTACAATGAGCAGTTCTTC | TRBJ2-1 | . | TRBV5-1 | .
CASSEAPTGFLYNEQFF | TGTGCCAGCAGTGAAGCCCCAACAGGGTTCCTCTACAATGAGCAGTTCTTC | TRBJ2-1 | . | TRBV2 | .
CASSLFIAGADTQYF | TGTGCCAGCAGCTTATTTATAGCGGGGGCCGATACGCAGTATTTT | TRBJ2-3 | TRBD2 | TRBV11-2 | few
CATSTPLAGGIYTQYF | TGTGCCACCAGTACTCCACTAGCGGGGGGGATTTATACGCAGTATTTT | TRBJ2-3 | TRBD2 | TRBV24-1 | .
CASRWGLMNTEAFF | TGCGCCAGCAGATGGGGGTTAATGAACACTGAAGCTTTCTTT | TRBJ1-1 | . | TRBV5-1 | .
CASSLREGTDTQYF | TGTGCCAGCAGCTTAAGAGAGGGCACAGATACGCAGTATTTT | TRBJ2-3 | . | TRBV7-3 | .
CASSTGTGREQYF | TGTGCCAGCAGCACCGGGACAGGGAGGGAGCAGTACTTC | TRBJ2-7 | TRBD1 | TRBV7-9 | .
CASSLGTSGVNEQFF | TGTGCCAGCAGCTTGGGGACTAGCGGGGTTAATGAGCAGTTCTTC | TRBJ2-1 | TRBD2 | TRBV11-2 | .
CASSEQGLGLAKNIQYF | TGTGCCAGCAGTGAACAGGGACTAGGACTAGCCAAAAACATTCAGTACTTC | TRBJ2-4 | TRBD2 | TRBV2 | few
CASSAGVQNTEAFF | TGTGCCAGCAGCGCAGGGGTTCAGAACACTGAAGCTTTCTTT | TRBJ1-1 | . | TRBV27 | few
CSANQANEQFF | TGCAGTGCTAACCAGGCCAATGAGCAGTTCTTC | TRBJ2-1 | . | TRBV20-1 | few
CASSLRGGDTEAFF | TGTGCCAGCAGTTTACGAGGGGGGGACACTGAAGCTTTCTTT | TRBJ1-1 | . | TRBV12-3/TRBV12-4 | many
CASSGRSYTGELFF | TGTGCCAGTAGTGGACGGTCGTACACCGGGGAGCTGTTTTTT | TRBJ2-2 | . | TRBV19 | few
CASSGGTAGTGELFF | TGCGCCAGCAGCGGAGGGACAGCGGGCACCGGGGAGCTGTTTTTT | TRBJ2-2 | . | TRBV5-1 | many
CASREGGQVIDEQFF | TGTGCCAGCAGAGAAGGGGGACAGGTGATCGATGAGCAGTTCTTC | TRBJ2-1 | TRBD1 | TRBV6-2/TRBV6-3 | .
CASSSRTSGRAMDTQYF | TGTGCCAGCAGTTCCAGGACTAGCGGGAGGGCCATGGATACGCAGTATTTT | TRBJ2-3 | TRBD2 | TRBV6-5 | few
CSARVAGGPYEQFF | TGCAGTGCTAGAGTAGCGGGAGGGCCCTATGAGCAGTTCTTC | TRBJ2-1 | TRBD2 | TRBV20-1 | .